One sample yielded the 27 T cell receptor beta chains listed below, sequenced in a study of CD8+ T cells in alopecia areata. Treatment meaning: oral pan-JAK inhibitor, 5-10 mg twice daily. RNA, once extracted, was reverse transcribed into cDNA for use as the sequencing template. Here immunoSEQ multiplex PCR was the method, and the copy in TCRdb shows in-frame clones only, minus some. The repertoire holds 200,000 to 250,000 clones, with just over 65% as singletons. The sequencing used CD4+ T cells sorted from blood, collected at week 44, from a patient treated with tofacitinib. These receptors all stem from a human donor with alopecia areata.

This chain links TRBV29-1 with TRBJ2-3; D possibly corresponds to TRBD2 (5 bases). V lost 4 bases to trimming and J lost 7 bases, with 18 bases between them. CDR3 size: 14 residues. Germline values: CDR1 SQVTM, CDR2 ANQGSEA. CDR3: CSVGGDGLDYTQYF. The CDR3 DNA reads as TGCAGCGTTGGGGGTGATGGGCTGGACTATACGCAGTATTTT.

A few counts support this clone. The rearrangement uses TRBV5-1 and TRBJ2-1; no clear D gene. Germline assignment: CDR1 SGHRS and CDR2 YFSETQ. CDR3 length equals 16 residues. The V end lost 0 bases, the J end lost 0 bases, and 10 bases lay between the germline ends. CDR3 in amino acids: CASSLAPRSSYNEQFF. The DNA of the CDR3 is TGCGCCAGCAGCTTGGCGCCCCGGAGCTCCTACAATGAGCAGTTCTTC.

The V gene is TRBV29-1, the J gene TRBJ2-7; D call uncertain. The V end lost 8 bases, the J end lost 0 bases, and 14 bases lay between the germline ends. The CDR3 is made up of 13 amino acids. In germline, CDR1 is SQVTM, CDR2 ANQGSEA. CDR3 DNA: TGCAGCTGTAATGATCCTAGCTCCTACGAGCAGTACTTC. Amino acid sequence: CSCNDPSSYEQYF.

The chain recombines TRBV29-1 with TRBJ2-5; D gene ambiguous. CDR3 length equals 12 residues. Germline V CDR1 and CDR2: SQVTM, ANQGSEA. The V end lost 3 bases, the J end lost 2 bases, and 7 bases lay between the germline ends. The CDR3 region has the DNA TGCAGCGTTGACAAGGCTCAAGAGACCCAGTACTTC. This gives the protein CSVDKAQETQYF. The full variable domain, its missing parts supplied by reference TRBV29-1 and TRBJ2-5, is SAVISQKPSRDICQRGTSLTIQCQVDSQVTMMFWYRQQPGQSLTLIATANQGSEATYESGFVIDKFPISRPNLTFSTLTVSNMSPEDSSIYLCSVDKAQETQYFGPGTRLLVL.

CDR3 region: CASSLLDRAGTDTQYF. In nucleotides, the CDR3 is TGTGCCAGCAGCTTACTAGACAGGGCTGGCACAGATACGCAGTATTTT. V is TRBV7-9 and J is TRBJ2-3; 7 bases align to TRBD1. The CDR3 loop spans 16 amino acids. CDR1 and CDR2 (germline): SEHNR, FQNEAQ (reference sequence). J gave up 1 base and V 2 bases, and 6 bases lay outside the gene matches. The full variable domain, completed using reference TRBV7-9 and TRBJ2-3, is DTGVSQNPRHKITKRGQNVTFRCDPISEHNRLYWYRQTLGQGPEFLTYFQNEAQLEKSRLLSDRFSAERPKGSFSTLEIQRTEQGDSAMYLCASSLLDRAGTDTQYFGPGTRLTVL.

The CDR3 sequence is CAISESSNYGYTF. For the CDR3, the DNA is TGTGCCATCAGTGAGTCCAGTAACTATGGCTACACCTTC. The gene calls are TRBV10-3 and TRBJ1-2; D is unresolved. The germline gives CDR1 ENHRY, CDR2 SYGVKD. CDR3 length: 13 amino acids. V dropped 0 bases and J dropped 1 base, with 3 bases sitting between them.

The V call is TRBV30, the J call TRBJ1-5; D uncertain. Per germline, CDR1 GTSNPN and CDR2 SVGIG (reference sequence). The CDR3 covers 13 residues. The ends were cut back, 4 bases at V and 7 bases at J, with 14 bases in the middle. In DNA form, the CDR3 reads TGTGCCTGGAACGGACCCAGCGAACAGCCCCAGCATTTT. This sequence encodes CAWNGPSEQPQHF.

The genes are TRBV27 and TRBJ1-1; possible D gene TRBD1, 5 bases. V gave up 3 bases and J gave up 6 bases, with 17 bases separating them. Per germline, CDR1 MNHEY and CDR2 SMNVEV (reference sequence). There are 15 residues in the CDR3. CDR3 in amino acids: CASSLDGALSAEAFF. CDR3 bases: TGTGCCAGCAGTTTGGACGGGGCGTTAAGCGCTGAAGCTTTCTTT.

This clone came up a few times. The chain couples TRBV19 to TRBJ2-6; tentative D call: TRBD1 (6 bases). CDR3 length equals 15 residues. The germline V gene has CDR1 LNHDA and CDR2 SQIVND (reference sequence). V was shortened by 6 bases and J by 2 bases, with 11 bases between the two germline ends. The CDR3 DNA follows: TGTGCCAGTAGCAACAGGGCCGCTGGGGCCAACGTCCTGACTTTC. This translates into CASSNRAAGANVLTF.

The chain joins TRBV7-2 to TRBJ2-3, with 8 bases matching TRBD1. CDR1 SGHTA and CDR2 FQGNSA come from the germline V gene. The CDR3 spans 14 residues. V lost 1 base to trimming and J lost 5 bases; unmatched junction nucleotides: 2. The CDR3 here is CASSLGRGRDTQYF. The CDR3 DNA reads TGTGCCAGCAGCTTAGGCAGGGGGCGAGATACGCAGTATTTT.

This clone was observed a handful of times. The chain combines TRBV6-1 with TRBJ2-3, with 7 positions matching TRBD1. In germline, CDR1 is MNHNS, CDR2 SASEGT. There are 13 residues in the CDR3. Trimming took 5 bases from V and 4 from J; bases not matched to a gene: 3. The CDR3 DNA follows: TGTGCCAGCAGTCGACAGGGCCCAGATACGCAGTATTTT. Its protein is CASSRQGPDTQYF.

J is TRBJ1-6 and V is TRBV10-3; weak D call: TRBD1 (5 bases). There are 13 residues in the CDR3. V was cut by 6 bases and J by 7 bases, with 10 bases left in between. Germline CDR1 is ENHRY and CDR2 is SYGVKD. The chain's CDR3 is CAIRGDRNSPLHF. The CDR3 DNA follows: TGTGCCATCAGGGGGGATCGGAATTCACCCCTCCACTTT.

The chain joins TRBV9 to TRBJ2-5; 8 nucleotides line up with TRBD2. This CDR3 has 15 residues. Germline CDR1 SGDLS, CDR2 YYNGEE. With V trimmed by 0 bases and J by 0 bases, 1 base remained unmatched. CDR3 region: CASSVAGGYQETQYF. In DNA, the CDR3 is TGTGCCAGCAGCGTAGCGGGGGGGTACCAAGAGACCCAGTACTTC.

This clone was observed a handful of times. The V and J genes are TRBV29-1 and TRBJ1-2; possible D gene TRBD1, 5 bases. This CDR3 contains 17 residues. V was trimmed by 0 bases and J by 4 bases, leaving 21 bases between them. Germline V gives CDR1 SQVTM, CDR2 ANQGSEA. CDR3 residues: CSVEDRLRQSPVYGYTF. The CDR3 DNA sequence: TGCAGCGTTGAAGACAGACTCCGACAGAGTCCTGTCTATGGCTACACCTTC.

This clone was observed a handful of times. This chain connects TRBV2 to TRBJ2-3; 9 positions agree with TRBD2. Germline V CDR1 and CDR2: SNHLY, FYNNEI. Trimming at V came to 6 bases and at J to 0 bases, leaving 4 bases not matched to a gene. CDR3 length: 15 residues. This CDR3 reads CASRPTSGSTDTQYF. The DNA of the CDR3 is TGTGCCAGCAGACCGACTAGCGGTAGCACAGATACGCAGTATTTT.

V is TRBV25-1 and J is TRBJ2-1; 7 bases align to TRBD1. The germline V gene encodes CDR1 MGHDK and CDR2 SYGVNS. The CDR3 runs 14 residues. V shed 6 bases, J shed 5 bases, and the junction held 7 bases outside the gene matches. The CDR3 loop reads CASSRDSLNNEQFF. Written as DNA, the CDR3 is TGTGCCAGCAGCCGGGACAGTCTGAACAATGAGCAGTTCTTC.

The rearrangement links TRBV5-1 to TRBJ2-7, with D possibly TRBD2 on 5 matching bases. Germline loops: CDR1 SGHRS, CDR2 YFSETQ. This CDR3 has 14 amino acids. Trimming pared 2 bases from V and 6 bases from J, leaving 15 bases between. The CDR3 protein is CASSFSQAGGEQYF. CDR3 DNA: TGCGCCAGCAGCTTCTCCCAGGCTGGAGGCGAGCAGTACTTC.

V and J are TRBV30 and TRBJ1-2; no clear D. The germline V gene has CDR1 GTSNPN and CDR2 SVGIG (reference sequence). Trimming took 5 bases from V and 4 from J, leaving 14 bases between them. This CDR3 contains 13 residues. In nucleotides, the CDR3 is TGTGCCTGGCGCTCCAGGATCGGCTATGGCTACACCTTC. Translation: CAWRSRIGYGYTF.

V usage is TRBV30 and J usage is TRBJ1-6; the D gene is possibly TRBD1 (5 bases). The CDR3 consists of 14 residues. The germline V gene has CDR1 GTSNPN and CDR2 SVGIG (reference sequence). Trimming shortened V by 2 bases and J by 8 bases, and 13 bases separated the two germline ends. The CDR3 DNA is TGTGCCTGGAGTTGGGGGGATCGGGATTCACCCCTCCACTTT. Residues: CAWSWGDRDSPLHF.

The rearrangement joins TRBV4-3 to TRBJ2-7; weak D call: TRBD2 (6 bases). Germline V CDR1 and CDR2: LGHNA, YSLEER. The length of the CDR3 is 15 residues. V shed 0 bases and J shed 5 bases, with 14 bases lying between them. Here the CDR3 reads CASSQDYRAGDEQYF. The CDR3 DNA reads TGCGCCAGCAGCCAAGATTATCGAGCGGGCGACGAGCAGTACTTC.

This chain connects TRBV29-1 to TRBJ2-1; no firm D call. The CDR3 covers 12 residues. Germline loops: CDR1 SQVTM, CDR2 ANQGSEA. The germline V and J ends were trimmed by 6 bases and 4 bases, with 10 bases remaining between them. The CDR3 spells CSVVDGYNEQFF. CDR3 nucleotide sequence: TGCAGCGTAGTGGACGGATACAATGAGCAGTTCTTC.

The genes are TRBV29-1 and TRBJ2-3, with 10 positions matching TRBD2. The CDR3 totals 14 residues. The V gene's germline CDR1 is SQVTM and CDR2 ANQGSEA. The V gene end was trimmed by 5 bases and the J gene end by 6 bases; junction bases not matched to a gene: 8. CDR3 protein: CSVSSSGGRDTQYF. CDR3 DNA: TGCAGCGTTTCCTCTAGCGGGGGAAGGGATACGCAGTATTTT.

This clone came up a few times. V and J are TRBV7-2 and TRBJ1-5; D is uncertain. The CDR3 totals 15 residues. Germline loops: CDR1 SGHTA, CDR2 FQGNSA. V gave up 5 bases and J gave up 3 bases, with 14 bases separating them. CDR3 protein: CASSLYGLNNQPQHF. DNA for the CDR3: TGTGCCAGCAGCCTGTACGGGCTGAACAATCAGCCCCAGCATTTT.

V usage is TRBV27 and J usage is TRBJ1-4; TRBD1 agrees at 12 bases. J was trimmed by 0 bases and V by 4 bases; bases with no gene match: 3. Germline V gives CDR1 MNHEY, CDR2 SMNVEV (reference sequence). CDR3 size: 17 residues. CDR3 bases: TGTGCCAGCAGTTCGGGACAGGGGGCCACAACTAATGAAAAACTGTTTTTT. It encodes CASSSGQGATTNEKLFF.

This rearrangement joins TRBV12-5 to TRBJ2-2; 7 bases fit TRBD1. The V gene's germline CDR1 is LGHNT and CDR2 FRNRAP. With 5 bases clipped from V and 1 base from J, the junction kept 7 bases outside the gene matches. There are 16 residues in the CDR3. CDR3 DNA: TGTGCTAGTGGTAGATCCGGGACAGTGAACACCGGGGAGCTGTTTTTT. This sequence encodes CASGRSGTVNTGELFF.

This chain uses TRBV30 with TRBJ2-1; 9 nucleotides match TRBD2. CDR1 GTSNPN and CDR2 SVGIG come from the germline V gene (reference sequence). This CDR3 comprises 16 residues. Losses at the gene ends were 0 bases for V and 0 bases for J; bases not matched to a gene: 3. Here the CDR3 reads CAWSVGGGASYNEQFF. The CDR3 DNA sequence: TGTGCCTGGAGTGTTGGCGGGGGGGCCTCCTACAATGAGCAGTTCTTC.

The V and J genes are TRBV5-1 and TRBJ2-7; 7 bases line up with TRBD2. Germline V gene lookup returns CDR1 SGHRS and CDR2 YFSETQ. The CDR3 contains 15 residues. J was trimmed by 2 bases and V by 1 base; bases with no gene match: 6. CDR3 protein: CASSLSATSPYEQYF. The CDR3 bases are TGCGCCAGCAGCTTGTCCGCGACTAGCCCCTACGAGCAGTACTTC.